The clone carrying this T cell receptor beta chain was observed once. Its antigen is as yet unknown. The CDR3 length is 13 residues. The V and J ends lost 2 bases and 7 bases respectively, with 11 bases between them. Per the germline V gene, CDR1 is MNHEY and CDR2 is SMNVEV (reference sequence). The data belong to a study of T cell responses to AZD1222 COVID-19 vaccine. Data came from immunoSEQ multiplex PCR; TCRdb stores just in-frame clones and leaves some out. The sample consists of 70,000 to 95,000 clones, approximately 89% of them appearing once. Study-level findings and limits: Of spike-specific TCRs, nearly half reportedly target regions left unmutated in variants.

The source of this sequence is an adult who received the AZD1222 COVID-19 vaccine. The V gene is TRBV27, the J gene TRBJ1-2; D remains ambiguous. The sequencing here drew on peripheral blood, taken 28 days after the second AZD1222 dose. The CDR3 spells CASSLKSFGGYTF. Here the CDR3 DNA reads TGTGCCAGCAGTTTAAAATCTTTTGGTGGCTACACCTTC.